This record covers a single T cell receptor beta chain. Its antigen is not known. V was shortened by 1 base and J by 4 bases, with 20 bases between the two germline ends. This CDR3 spans 18 amino acids. Per germline, CDR1 MGHRA and CDR2 YSYEKL. PCR was performed using 60 Vbeta and 13 Jbeta primers. Sequencing used immunoSEQ multiplex PCR; TCRdb keeps in-frame clones, though not all of them. The table has about 160,000 clones, roughly 80% seen once. This sample was taken from a study of cytomegalovirus exposure and HLA in healthy donors. Study outcomes and limitations: Later work found that TCR association rates differed between HLA loci; DRB1 had the most and HLA-C the fewest. Segments of the TCR beta V type were, in most cases, productive about 90% or about 30% of the time in an earlier analysis. A missense variant in DCLRE1C was later tied to TCR beta V- and J-gene trimming.

This TCR was sampled from a man younger than 35 in good health and CMV-seropositive. The specimen sequenced was PBMCs. The chain employs TRBV4-1 and TRBJ1-5; no firm D call. For the CDR3, the DNA is TGCGCCAGCAGCCAAGCAGCTTTCCTAGCGAACGAAAATCAGCCCCAGCATTTT. This sequence encodes CASSQAAFLANENQPQHF.